Below are 30 T cell receptor beta chains sequenced from a single sample in a study of T-cell memory formation after mild COVID-19. TCRdb reprocessed the 5' RACE reads with MiXCR, giving one entry per CDR3 protein. Of approximately 490,000 distinct CDR3 sequences listed, approximately 20% are singletons. Sequenced input: PBMCs or a T cell subset sorted from them (not recorded which). All receptors derive from an adult woman who had mild COVID-19 (a few samples of this study predate the infection). Cell type and time point are not known.

The chain uses TRBV4-3 and TRBJ1-1, with D possibly matching TRBD1 (5 bases). The germline V and J ends were trimmed by 0 bases and 1 base, with 9 bases remaining between them. In germline, CDR1 is LGHNA, CDR2 YSLEER. The CDR3 covers 15 residues. The CDR3: CASSQEVRENTEAFF. The DNA of the CDR3 is TGCGCCAGCAGCCAAGAAGTCAGGGAGAACACTGAAGCTTTCTTT.

The table lists this clonotype with a few counts. The rearrangement joins TRBV6-6 to TRBJ2-2, with D hard to call. Germline assignment: CDR1 MNHNY and CDR2 SVGAGI (reference sequence). The CDR3 is made up of 15 amino acids. Deletions cut 2 bases from V and 4 bases from J, with 11 bases between. CDR3 DNA: TGTGCCAGCAGTTACGAGGCACCTTCCACCGGGGAGCTGTTTTTT. Translated, it gives CASSYEAPSTGELFF.

This clonotype was recorded many times. The chain combines TRBV6-1 with TRBJ2-3; perhaps TRBD2 as D (5 bases). Between the trimmed V and J ends, which lost 2 bases and 1 base, there was a span of 7 bases. The germline gives CDR1 MNHNS, CDR2 SASEGT. The CDR3 is 14 residues long. This chain's CDR3 is CASSESAGTDTQYF. DNA for the CDR3: TGTGCCAGCAGTGAATCAGCGGGCACAGATACGCAGTATTTT.

This clonotype occurred many times. This CDR3 reads CASKGRGYNGEQFF. Here the CDR3 DNA reads TGCGCCAGCAAGGGAAGGGGCTACAACGGTGAGCAGTTCTTC. The genes are TRBV5-1 and TRBJ2-1, with D possibly being TRBD1 (5 bases). V lost 6 bases and J lost 9, with 19 bases in between. CDR1 and CDR2 from the germline V gene are SGHRS and YFSETQ. This CDR3 contains 14 residues.

The genes are TRBV5-1 and TRBJ2-1; 12 nucleotides agree with TRBD2. The germline V gene has CDR1 SGHRS and CDR2 YFSETQ. V was pared by 1 base and J by 0 bases, with 5 bases of the junction left unmatched. There are 18 residues in the CDR3. The CDR3 protein is CASSLWTSGESSYNEQFF. In DNA, the CDR3 is TGCGCCAGCAGCTTGTGGACTAGCGGGGAGAGCTCCTACAATGAGCAGTTCTTC.

In this sample, this clonotype turned up a few times. CDR3 nucleotide sequence: TGTGCCACCAGTGATTTGCCTGAAGGAAAGAGCGCCAAAGAGACCCAGTACTTC. It translates to CATSDLPEGKSAKETQYF. The chain combines TRBV24-1 with TRBJ2-5; D not resolved. V was cut by 0 bases and J by 3 bases, with 19 bases left in between. The CDR3 totals 18 residues. Germline V gene data show CDR1 as KGHDR and CDR2 as SFDVKD.

This clonotype was observed a few times. This chain joins TRBV5-6 and TRBJ2-1, with D uncertain. With 0 bases removed from V and 10 bases from J, the gap between germline ends came to 11 bases. The CDR3 contains 13 residues. The germline gives CDR1 SGHDT, CDR2 YYEEEE. CDR3 sequence reads: CASSLGVEKEQFF. The DNA of the CDR3 is TGTGCCAGCAGCTTGGGAGTTGAAAAGGAGCAGTTCTTC.

This chain joins TRBV15 and TRBJ2-7, with no clear D. Germline V gene sequence: CDR1 LNHNV, CDR2 YYDKDF (reference sequence). The CDR3 totals 12 residues. Trimming pared 0 bases from V and 10 bases from J, leaving 10 bases between. The chain's CDR3 is CATSRDLTVQYF. The CDR3, as DNA: TGTGCCACCAGCAGAGATTTGACGGTACAGTACTTC.

A few counts support this clonotype. The chain combines TRBV27 with TRBJ2-5, with 7 bases matching TRBD1. Germline V gene sequence: CDR1 MNHEY, CDR2 SMNVEV (reference sequence). The ends lost 6 bases at V and 1 base at J; junction bases unmatched: 5. The CDR3 loop spans 14 amino acids. The CDR3, as DNA: TGTGCCAGCAGCCAACAGGGGACCCAAGAGACCCAGTACTTC. As protein: CASSQQGTQETQYF.

This clonotype turned up a few times. The CDR3 reads CASSLASGPNQPQHF. In DNA, the CDR3 is TGTGCCAGCAGCTTAGCTTCGGGGCCTAATCAGCCCCAGCATTTT. The genes are TRBV7-2 and TRBJ1-5; D might be TRBD1 (5 bases). Trimming left V 0 bases short and J 4 bases short, with 10 bases between. Germline CDR1 SGHTA, CDR2 FQGNSA. This CDR3 is built from 15 residues.

This chain connects TRBV4-3 to TRBJ2-1; TRBD2 matches at 12 bases. Germline V gene sequence: CDR1 LGHNA, CDR2 YSLEER. V lost 1 base, J lost 10 bases, and 11 bases stayed unmatched. This CDR3 contains 17 residues. This CDR3 is CASSQGWWPSGRGEQFF. CDR3 in DNA: TGCGCCAGCAGCCAAGGGTGGTGGCCTAGCGGGAGGGGCGAGCAGTTCTTC.

This clonotype was seen ten or more times. The rearrangement joins TRBV29-1 to TRBJ1-1; D remains unclear. The V gene's germline CDR1 is SQVTM and CDR2 ANQGSEA. Trimming removed 4 bases at V and 5 bases at J, with 14 bases between. This CDR3 has 13 amino acids. CDR3: CSVGEATGTEAFF. The DNA for the CDR3 is TGCAGCGTTGGGGAGGCCACGGGGACTGAAGCTTTCTTT.

This clonotype was seen more than once but under ten times. The rearrangement uses TRBV7-8 and TRBJ2-5; possibly TRBD2 for D (6 bases). The CDR3 has 17 residues. Germline CDR1 is SGHVS and CDR2 is FQNEAQ. V dropped 7 bases and J dropped 0 bases, with 21 bases sitting between them. The CDR3: CASTSVGTREYQETQYF. In DNA form, the CDR3 reads TGTGCCAGCACCAGCGTCGGGACTCGAGAGTACCAAGAGACCCAGTACTTC.

This clonotype occurred many times. The rearrangement uses TRBV20-1 and TRBJ2-1, with 10 bases that match TRBD2. The V gene end was trimmed by 6 bases and the J gene end by 0 bases; junction bases not matched to a gene: 11. The CDR3 has 17 amino acids. Germline CDR1 is DFQATT and CDR2 is SNEGSKA (reference sequence). CDR3 sequence: CSAPLAGSLSSYNEQFF. Here the CDR3 DNA reads TGCAGTGCCCCACTAGCGGGATCATTAAGCTCCTACAATGAGCAGTTCTTC.

This clonotype was counted only a few times. The chain uses TRBV20-1 and TRBJ1-1, with a tentative D call TRBD1 (6 bases). V lost 3 bases and J 4 bases, leaving 15 bases between the germline ends. The CDR3 totals 14 residues. Per germline, CDR1 DFQATT and CDR2 SNEGSKA (reference sequence). CDR3 protein: CSASRPQGSTEAFF. CDR3 sequence (DNA): TGCAGTGCTAGTCGACCCCAGGGGAGCACTGAAGCTTTCTTT.

This chain links TRBV4-1 with TRBJ2-7; a possible D gene is TRBD2 (5 bases). Deletions cut 0 bases from V and 7 bases from J, with 13 bases between. Germline loops: CDR1 MGHRA, CDR2 YSYEKL. The CDR3 runs to 14 residues. CDR3 amino acids: CASSQDISPGEQYF. The CDR3 nucleotides read TGCGCCAGCAGCCAAGATATCTCCCCGGGGGAGCAGTACTTC.

The chain carries TRBV7-8 and TRBJ1-6; D gene uncertain. The CDR3 consists of 14 residues. Trimming pared 5 bases from V and 9 bases from J, leaving 14 bases between. CDR1 is SGHVS, CDR2 FQNEAQ, per germline. In DNA, the CDR3 is TGTGCCAGCAGCCCACGCGAGACTTCTTCACCCCTCCACTTT. Protein product: CASSPRETSSPLHF.

The V and J genes are TRBV5-1 and TRBJ1-6; D unresolved. Germline assignment: CDR1 SGHRS and CDR2 YFSETQ. The CDR3 loop spans 14 amino acids. V was pared by 0 bases and J by 7 bases, with 8 bases between. The CDR3 nucleotides read TGCGCCAGCAGCTTGGCCAACGGGAATTCACCCCTCCACTTT. Translating it yields CASSLANGNSPLHF.

In regard to this clonotype: A read error may be the cause here, since a much bigger clone is one base away. This chain connects TRBV7-2 to TRBJ2-7; TRBD1 agrees at 7 bases. CDR1 SGHTA and CDR2 FQGNSA come from the germline V gene. The ends lost 7 bases at V and 6 bases at J; junction bases unmatched: 12. The CDR3 runs 14 residues. The CDR3 spells CASNRDSGLAEQYF. DNA of the CDR3: TGTGCCAGCAATAGGGACAGTGGTTTGGCCGAGCAGTACTTC.

This chain links TRBV27 with TRBJ2-3; TRBD1 is a possible D gene (6 bases). The CDR3 runs to 16 residues. Trimming took 7 bases from V and 1 from J, leaving 18 bases between them. Germline V CDR1 and CDR2: MNHEY, SMNVEV (reference sequence). CDR3 amino acids: CASTSPDSLGTDTQYF. In nucleotides, the CDR3 is TGTGCCAGCACCTCCCCGGACAGCCTCGGCACAGATACGCAGTATTTT.

The chain employs TRBV5-6 and TRBJ2-1; D is undetermined. The CDR3 consists of 14 residues. Trimming took off 4 bases at V and 7 bases at J, with 15 bases between the two ends. Germline values: CDR1 SGHDT, CDR2 YYEEEE. The CDR3 DNA is TGTGCCAGCAGCCCCGTAGGGTCTAGTAATGAGCAGTTCTTC. Amino acids: CASSPVGSSNEQFF.

This clonotype occurred a few times. This chain links TRBV6-1 with TRBJ2-3; D gene ambiguous. CDR3 length: 14 residues. The V gene's germline CDR1 is MNHNS and CDR2 SASEGT. V lost 5 bases and J lost 6, with 15 bases in between. The CDR3 sequence is CASSITRIADTQYF. CDR3 sequence (DNA): TGTGCCAGCAGTATTACAAGGATCGCGGATACGCAGTATTTT.

J is TRBJ2-3 and V is TRBV5-4; possible D gene TRBD1, 5 bases. Germline V lookup: CDR1 SGHNT, CDR2 YYREEE (reference sequence). Trimming removed 6 bases at V and 8 bases at J, with 16 bases between. The CDR3 is made up of 13 amino acids. CDR3 coding DNA: TGTGCCAGCACCCTCGACAGCGTCGGTACGCAGTATTTT. It specifies CASTLDSVGTQYF.

Many counts were recorded for this clonotype. The chain couples TRBV12-3 or TRBV12-4 to TRBJ1-6; the match to TRBD1 covers 7 bases. This CDR3 region has 14 residues. J was trimmed by 10 bases and V by 3 bases; bases with no gene match: 6. CDR3 protein: CASSFQGGVSPLHF. CDR3 DNA sequence: TGTGCCAGCAGTTTTCAGGGGGGGGTGTCACCCCTCCACTTT.

The chain recombines TRBV27 with TRBJ1-4; D is uncertain. V lost 8 bases and J lost 6, with 13 bases in between. CDR1 is MNHEY and CDR2 is SMNVEV in the germline V gene (reference sequence). This CDR3 comprises 13 residues. The CDR3 DNA follows: TGTGCCAGCGCTCCTAACCGGGATGAAAAACTGTTTTTT. Its protein product is CASAPNRDEKLFF.

The V and J genes are TRBV7-9 and TRBJ2-7; the match to TRBD1 covers 8 bases. The V segment lost 5 bases and the J segment 5 bases; nucleotides outside the gene matches: 8. Germline loops: CDR1 SEHNR, CDR2 FQNEAQ (reference sequence). This CDR3 contains 14 residues. The CDR3 loop is CASSIRQGQDEQYF. CDR3 DNA sequence: TGTGCCAGCAGCATACGACAGGGGCAGGACGAGCAGTACTTC.

This clonotype has just a few counts. The V gene is TRBV7-2, the J gene TRBJ1-5, with TRBD1 matching 7 bases. The V gene's germline CDR1 is SGHTA and CDR2 FQGNSA. The CDR3 is 15 amino acids. J lost 2 bases, V lost 2 bases, and 3 bases had no gene match. The CDR3 DNA sequence: TGTGCCAGCAGCTTATACGGACAGGGCAATCAGCCCCAGCATTTT. This encodes CASSLYGQGNQPQHF.

There are a few counts of this clonotype. This chain uses TRBV20-1 with TRBJ2-5, with 7 bases lining up with TRBD1. CDR3 length: 15 amino acids. Germline CDR1 DFQATT, CDR2 SNEGSKA (reference sequence). V shed 1 base, J shed 2 bases, and the junction held 7 bases outside the gene matches. This CDR3 is CSARGRRDSQETQYF. As DNA, the CDR3 is TGCAGTGCTAGAGGTCGCCGGGACAGTCAAGAGACCCAGTACTTC.

This clonotype appeared a few times. The J gene is TRBJ2-3, the V gene TRBV30; TRBD1 aligns across 10 bases. Germline CDR1 reads GTSNPN; CDR2 reads SVGIG (reference sequence). V gave up 5 bases and J gave up 6 bases; unmatched junction bases: 11. The CDR3 has 15 amino acids. The CDR3, as DNA: TGTGCCTGGGATAGGGGACAGGGGCAAGTGGATACGCAGTATTTT. This encodes CAWDRGQGQVDTQYF.

This clonotype was observed at least ten times. The chain is built from TRBV20-1 and TRBJ2-1; tentatively, D is TRBD1 (5 bases). The CDR3 runs 15 residues. Germline assignment: CDR1 DFQATT and CDR2 SNEGSKA (reference sequence). With 4 bases removed from V and 5 bases from J, the gap between germline ends came to 18 bases. DNA of the CDR3: TGCAGTGCTACCCACTACCGACAGCCCGACAATGAGCAGTTCTTC. It specifies CSATHYRQPDNEQFF.